This T cell receptor beta chain comes out of a study of cytotoxic CD8 clonotypes in ibrutinib-treated CLL. Background on the study: Results showed roughly 25 partial and 2 complete responses; following median 68 months, around 14 remained remitted, about twelve advanced. Response material was collected after a median around 12 months of treatment, range 6 to 36. Findings of the study overall: Clonality at baseline surpassed age-matched healthy donors and tracked circulating CD8+ T-cell counts. A rise in clonality was seen at ibrutinib response, and a fall back toward baseline was seen at progression.

Worth noting for this clone: The antigen is not known.

The CDR3 spans 11 residues. V was shortened by 4 bases and J by 5 bases, with 6 bases between the two germline ends. CDR1 is DFQATT and CDR2 is SNEGSKA in the germline V gene (reference sequence). Assay: immunoSEQ multiplex PCR; the TCRdb copy retains only in-frame clones and omits some. The data contain 250,000 or so clones, 60% to 75% of them seen just once; the ten biggest clones take up just over 15%. This TCR was sampled from a human donor with chronic lymphocytic leukemia. This chain joins TRBV20-1 and TRBJ1-3; unclear D gene. The starting material was PBMCs, obtained after 24 months of ibrutinib treatment. The CDR3 region is CSANLRNTIYF. The CDR3 coding sequence is TGCAGTGCTAATTTGAGAAACACCATATATTTT.